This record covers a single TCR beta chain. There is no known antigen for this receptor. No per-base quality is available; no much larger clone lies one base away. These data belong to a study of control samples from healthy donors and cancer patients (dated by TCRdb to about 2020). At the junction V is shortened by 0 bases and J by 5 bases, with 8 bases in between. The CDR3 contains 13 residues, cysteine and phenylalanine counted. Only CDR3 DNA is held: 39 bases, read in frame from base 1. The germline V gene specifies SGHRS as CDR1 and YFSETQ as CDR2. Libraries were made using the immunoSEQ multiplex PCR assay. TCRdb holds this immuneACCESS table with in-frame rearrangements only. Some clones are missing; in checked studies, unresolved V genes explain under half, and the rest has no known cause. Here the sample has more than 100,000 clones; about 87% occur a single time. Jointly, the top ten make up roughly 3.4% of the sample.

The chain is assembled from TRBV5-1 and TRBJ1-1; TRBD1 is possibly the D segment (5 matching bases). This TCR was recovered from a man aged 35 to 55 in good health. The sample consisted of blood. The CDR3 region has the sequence CASSLAWGTEAFF. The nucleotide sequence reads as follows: TGCGCCAGCAGCTTGGCCTGGGGGACTGAAGCTTTCTTT.